This TCR beta chain was recorded in a study of PD-1 blockade in classical Hodgkin lymphoma. Study-level results: Lower baseline TCR diversity was reported for newly diagnosed patients than for healthy donors. Unlike CD8+ TCR diversity, which did not rise significantly by C4D1, CD4+ TCR diversity did.

About this clone: What it binds is not known.

No patient escaped relapse after autologous stem cell transplantation, and brentuximab vedotin exposure varied. The assay was immunoSEQ multiplex PCR, and TCRdb's table has in-frame clones only and misses some. The sample lists about 46,000 clones, 80% occurring once. V shed 6 bases and J 6 bases; nucleotides not matched to a gene: 5. The CDR3 runs to 14 residues. Germline-derived CDR1 and CDR2 are MNHEY and SVGAGI. The material was peripheral blood mononuclear cells (PBMCs), obtained before the second cycle of nivolumab. The chain uses TRBV6-5 and TRBJ1-4; 9 bases map to TRBD1. The source of this sequence is a human donor with classical Hodgkin lymphoma. CDR3 residues: CASRKTGGDEKLFF. The CDR3 nucleotides are TGTGCCAGCAGAAAGACAGGGGGGGATGAAAAACTGTTTTTT.